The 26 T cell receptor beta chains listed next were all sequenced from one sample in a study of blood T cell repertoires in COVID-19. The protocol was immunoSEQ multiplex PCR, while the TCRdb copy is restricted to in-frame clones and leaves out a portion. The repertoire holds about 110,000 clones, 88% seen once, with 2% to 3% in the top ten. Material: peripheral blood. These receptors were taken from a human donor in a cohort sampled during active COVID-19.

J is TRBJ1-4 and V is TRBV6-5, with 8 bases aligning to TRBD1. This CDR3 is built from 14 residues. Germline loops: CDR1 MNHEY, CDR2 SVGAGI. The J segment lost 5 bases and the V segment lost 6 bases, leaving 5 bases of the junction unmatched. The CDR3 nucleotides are TGTGCCAGCAGAGGAAGACAGGGGAATGAAAAACTGTTTTTT. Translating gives CASRGRQGNEKLFF.

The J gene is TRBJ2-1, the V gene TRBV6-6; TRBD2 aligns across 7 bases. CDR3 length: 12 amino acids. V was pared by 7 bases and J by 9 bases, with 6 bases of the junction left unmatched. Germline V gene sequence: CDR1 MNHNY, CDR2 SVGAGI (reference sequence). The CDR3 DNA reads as TGTGCCAGCACCCTGGGGGGGATTGAGCAGTTCTTC. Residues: CASTLGGIEQFF.

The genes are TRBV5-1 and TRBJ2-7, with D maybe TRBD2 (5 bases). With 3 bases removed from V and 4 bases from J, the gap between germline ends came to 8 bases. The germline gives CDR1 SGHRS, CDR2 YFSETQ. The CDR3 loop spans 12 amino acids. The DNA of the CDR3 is TGCGCCAGCAGCTACTCGGGATACGAGCAGTACTTC. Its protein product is CASSYSGYEQYF.

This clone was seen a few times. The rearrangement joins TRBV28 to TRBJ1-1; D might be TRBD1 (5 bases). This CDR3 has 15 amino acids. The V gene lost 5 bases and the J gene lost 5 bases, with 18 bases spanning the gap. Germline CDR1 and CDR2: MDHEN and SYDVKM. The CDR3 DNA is TGTGCCAGCAGTCCAAGGGGCAGTTCAAGGACTGAAGCTTTCTTT. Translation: CASSPRGSSRTEAFF.

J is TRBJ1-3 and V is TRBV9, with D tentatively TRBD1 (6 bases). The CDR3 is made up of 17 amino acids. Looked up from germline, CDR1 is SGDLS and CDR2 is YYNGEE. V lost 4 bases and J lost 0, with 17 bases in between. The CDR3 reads CASSQAPDSPSGNTIYF. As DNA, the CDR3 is TGTGCCAGCAGCCAAGCGCCGGACAGTCCCTCTGGAAACACCATATATTTT.

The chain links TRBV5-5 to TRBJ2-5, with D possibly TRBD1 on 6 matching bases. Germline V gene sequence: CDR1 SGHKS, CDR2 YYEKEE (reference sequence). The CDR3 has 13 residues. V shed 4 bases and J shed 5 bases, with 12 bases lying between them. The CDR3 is CASSATGTETQYF. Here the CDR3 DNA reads TGTGCCAGCAGCGCAACAGGGACCGAGACCCAGTACTTC.

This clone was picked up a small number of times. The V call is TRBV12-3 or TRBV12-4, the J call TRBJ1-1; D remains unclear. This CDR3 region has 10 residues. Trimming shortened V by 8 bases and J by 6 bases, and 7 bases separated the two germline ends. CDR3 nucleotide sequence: TGTGCCAGCGGGAGCCCTGAAGCTTTCTTT. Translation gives CASGSPEAFF.

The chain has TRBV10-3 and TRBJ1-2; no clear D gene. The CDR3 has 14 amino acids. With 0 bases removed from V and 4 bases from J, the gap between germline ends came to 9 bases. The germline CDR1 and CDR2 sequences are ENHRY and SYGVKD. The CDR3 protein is CAISESTDRYGYTF. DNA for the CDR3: TGTGCCATCAGTGAGTCTACAGACCGCTATGGCTACACCTTC.

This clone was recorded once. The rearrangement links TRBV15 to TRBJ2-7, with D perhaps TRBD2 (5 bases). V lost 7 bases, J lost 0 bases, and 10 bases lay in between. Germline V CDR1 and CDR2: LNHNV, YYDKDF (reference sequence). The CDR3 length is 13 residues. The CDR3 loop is CATKPGSSYEQYF. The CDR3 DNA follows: TGTGCCACCAAACCTGGGAGCTCCTACGAGCAGTACTTC.

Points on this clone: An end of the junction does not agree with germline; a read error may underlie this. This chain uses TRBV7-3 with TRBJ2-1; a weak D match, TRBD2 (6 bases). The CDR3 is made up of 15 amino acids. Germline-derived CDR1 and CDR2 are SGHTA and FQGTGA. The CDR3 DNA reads TGTGCCAGCAGCATAACCGGGGGAGTTTTAGATGAGCAGTTCTTC. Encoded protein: CASSITGGVLDEQFF.

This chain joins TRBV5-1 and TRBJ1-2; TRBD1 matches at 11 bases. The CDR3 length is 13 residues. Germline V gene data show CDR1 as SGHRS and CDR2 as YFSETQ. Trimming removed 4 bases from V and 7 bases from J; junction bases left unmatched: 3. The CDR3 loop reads CASSPGQGVGYTF. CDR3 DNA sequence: TGCGCCAGCAGCCCGGGACAGGGGGTTGGCTACACCTTC.

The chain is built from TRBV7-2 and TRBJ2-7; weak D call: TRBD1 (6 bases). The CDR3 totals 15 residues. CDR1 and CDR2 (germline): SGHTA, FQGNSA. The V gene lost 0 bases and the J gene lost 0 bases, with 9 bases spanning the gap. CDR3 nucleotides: TGTGCCAGCAGCTTAGCCGGGACAACCTCCTACGAGCAGTACTTC. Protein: CASSLAGTTSYEQYF.

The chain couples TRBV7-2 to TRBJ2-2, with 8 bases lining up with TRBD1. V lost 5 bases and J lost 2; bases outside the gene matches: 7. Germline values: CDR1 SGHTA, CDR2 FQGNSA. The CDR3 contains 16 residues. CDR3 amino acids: CASSPWTGINTGELFF. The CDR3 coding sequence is TGTGCCAGCAGCCCTTGGACAGGGATAAACACCGGGGAGCTGTTTTTT. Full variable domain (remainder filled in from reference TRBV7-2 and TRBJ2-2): GAGVSQSPSNKVTEKGKDVELRCDPISGHTALYWYRQSLGQGLEFLIYFQGNSAPDKSGLPSDRFSAERTGGSVSTLTIQRTQQEDSAVYLCASSPWTGINTGELFFGEGSRLTVL.

For the CDR3, the DNA is TGTGCCATCAGTCCTGAGAATCCGGCCCTTGCGGTTGTAAGCGAGCAGTACTTC. Amino acids: CAISPENPALAVVSEQYF. This chain connects TRBV10-3 to TRBJ2-7; the D is unclear. Trimming removed 5 bases from V and 6 bases from J, with 29 bases in between. The length of the CDR3 is 18 residues. The germline V gene encodes CDR1 ENHRY and CDR2 SYGVKD.

The CDR3: CASSRTGTGGLNIQYF. In DNA, the CDR3 is TGTGCCAGCAGCCGAACCGGGACAGGGGGTTTAAACATTCAGTACTTC. V and J are TRBV7-9 and TRBJ2-4, with 11 bases matching TRBD1. The CDR3 extends over 16 amino acids. Looked up from germline, CDR1 is SEHNR and CDR2 is FQNEAQ (reference sequence). J was trimmed by 6 bases and V by 5 bases; bases with no gene match: 9.

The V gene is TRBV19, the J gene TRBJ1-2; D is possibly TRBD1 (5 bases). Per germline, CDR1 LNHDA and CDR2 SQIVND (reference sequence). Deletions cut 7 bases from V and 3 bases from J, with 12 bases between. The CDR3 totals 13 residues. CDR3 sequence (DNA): TGTGCCAGTAAAAATGACAGATACTATGGCTACACCTTC. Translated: CASKNDRYYGYTF.

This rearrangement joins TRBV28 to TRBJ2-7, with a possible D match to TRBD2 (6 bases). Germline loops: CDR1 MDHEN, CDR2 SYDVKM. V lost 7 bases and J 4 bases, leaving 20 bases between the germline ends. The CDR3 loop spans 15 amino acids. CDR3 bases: TGTGCCAGCACCCTCGGCGGGGTAGTCTCGTACGAGCAGTACTTC. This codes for CASTLGGVVSYEQYF.

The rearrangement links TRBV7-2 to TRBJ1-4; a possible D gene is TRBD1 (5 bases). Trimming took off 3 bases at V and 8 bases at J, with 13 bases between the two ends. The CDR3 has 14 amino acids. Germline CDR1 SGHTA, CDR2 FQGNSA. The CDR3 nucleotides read TGTGCCAGCAGCTTTAGCGGGGGGGGAGAAAAACTGTTTTTT. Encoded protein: CASSFSGGGEKLFF.

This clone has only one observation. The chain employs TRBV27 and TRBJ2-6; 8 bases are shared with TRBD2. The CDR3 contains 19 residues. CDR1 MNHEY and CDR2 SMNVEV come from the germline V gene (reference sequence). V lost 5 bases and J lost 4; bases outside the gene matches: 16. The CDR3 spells CASSPYPPGGATGANVLTF. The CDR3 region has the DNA TGTGCCAGCAGTCCCTACCCTCCGGGGGGGGCAACGGGGGCCAACGTCCTGACTTTC.

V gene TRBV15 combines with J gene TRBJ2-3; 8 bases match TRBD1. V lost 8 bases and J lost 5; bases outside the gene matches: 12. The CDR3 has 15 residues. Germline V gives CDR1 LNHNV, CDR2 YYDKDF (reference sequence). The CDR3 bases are TGTGCCACCTCACTAGGACAGGGAACGGGAGATACGCAGTATTTT. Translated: CATSLGQGTGDTQYF.

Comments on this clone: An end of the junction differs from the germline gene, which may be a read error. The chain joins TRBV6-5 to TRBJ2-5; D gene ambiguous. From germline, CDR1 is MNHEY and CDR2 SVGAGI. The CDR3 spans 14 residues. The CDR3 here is CASSHSPTSETQYF. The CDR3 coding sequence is TGTGCCAGCAGTCACTCCCCGACAAGCGAGACCCAGTACTTC.

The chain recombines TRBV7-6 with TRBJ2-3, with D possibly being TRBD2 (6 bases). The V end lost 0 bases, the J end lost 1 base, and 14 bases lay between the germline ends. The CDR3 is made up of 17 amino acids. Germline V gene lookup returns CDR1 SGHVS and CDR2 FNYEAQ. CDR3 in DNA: TGTGCCAGCAGCTTAGCAAGCGGCGGGGCTGGCACAGATACGCAGTATTTT. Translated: CASSLASGGAGTDTQYF.

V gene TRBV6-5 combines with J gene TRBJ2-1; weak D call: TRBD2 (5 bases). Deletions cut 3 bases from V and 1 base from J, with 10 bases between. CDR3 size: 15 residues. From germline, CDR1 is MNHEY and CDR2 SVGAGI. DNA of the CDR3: TGTGCCAGCAGTTATGGCGGGCCATCCTACAATGAGCAGTTCTTC. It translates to CASSYGGPSYNEQFF.

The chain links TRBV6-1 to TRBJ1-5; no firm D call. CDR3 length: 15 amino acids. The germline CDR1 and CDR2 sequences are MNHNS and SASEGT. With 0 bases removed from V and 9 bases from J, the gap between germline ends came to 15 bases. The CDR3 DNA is TGTGCCAGCAGTGAAGCGGCGGCCCTATATTGGCCCCAGCATTTT. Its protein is CASSEAAALYWPQHF.

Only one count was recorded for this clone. The CDR3 reads CASRPTGWGETQYF. In DNA, the CDR3 is TGTGCCAGCAGACCCACAGGGTGGGGAGAGACCCAGTACTTC. J is TRBJ2-5 and V is TRBV6-5; TRBD1 might be the D (6 bases). Germline V gene sequence: CDR1 MNHEY, CDR2 SVGAGI. The germline V and J ends were trimmed by 6 bases and 4 bases, with 15 bases remaining between them. CDR3 length: 14 residues.

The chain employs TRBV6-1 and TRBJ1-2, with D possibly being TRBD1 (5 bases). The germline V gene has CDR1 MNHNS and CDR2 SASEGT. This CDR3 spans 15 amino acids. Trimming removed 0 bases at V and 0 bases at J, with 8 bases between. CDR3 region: CASSEAATANYGYTF. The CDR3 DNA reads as TGTGCCAGCAGTGAAGCGGCGACAGCTAACTATGGCTACACCTTC.